This T cell receptor (beta chain) derives from a study of blood T cell repertoires in COVID-19. Study-level information: Sites across the United States, Italy and Spain contributed samples from acute and convalescent COVID-19. Sources were T cells, B-cell-depleted T cells, or PBMCs; the material itself was cDNA or gDNA.

Per the authors' pipeline: It was from reference gene primer amplification that nucleated cell counts were estimated. Repertoires were generated with immunoSEQ multiplex PCR, while TCRdb's copy carries only in-frame clones and drops some. For V, J and clone size, that table is used; D and trimming come from the DNA. The table has 110,000 or so clones, roughly 90% seen once. The sequenced sample was peripheral blood. The sequence was obtained from a woman in her seventies who had recovered from COVID-19.

This CDR3 reads CASAQGRGIYNEQFF. The CDR3 bases are TGTGCCAGCGCACAGGGAAGGGGCATCTACAATGAGCAGTTCTTC. The chain employs TRBV18 and TRBJ2-1; tentatively, D is TRBD1 (6 bases). V was trimmed by 8 bases and J by 3 bases, leaving 17 bases between them. Germline lookup yields CDR1 KGHSH and CDR2 LQKENI. This CDR3 has 15 residues.